This record covers a single T cell receptor (beta chain). This sample stems from a study of blood T cell repertoires in COVID-19. Original analysis: Estimated nucleated cell counts came from reference gene primer amplification. Data came from immunoSEQ multiplex PCR; TCRdb stores just in-frame clones and leaves some out. The D gene and trimming were derived from the DNA, and the V and J assignments and clone size from that table. The sample yields about 150,000 clones, around four fifths seen once. The CDR3 sequence is 15 residues long. V lost 5 bases and J lost 0, with 12 bases in between. Looked up from germline, CDR1 is SGHTA and CDR2 is FQGNSA. Everyone who took part was 18 to 89 years old, and they came from 20 to 25 US areas.

The sequencing sample was made of PBMCs or T cells enriched from blood (not recorded which). V usage is TRBV7-2 and J usage is TRBJ2-3; possible D gene TRBD2, 6 bases. The receptor was derived from a woman between 40 and 55 years old who had recovered from COVID-19. The CDR3 DNA reads TGTGCCAGCAGCCCCACAGCGGGCAGCACAGATACGCAGTATTTT. Translation: CASSPTAGSTDTQYF.